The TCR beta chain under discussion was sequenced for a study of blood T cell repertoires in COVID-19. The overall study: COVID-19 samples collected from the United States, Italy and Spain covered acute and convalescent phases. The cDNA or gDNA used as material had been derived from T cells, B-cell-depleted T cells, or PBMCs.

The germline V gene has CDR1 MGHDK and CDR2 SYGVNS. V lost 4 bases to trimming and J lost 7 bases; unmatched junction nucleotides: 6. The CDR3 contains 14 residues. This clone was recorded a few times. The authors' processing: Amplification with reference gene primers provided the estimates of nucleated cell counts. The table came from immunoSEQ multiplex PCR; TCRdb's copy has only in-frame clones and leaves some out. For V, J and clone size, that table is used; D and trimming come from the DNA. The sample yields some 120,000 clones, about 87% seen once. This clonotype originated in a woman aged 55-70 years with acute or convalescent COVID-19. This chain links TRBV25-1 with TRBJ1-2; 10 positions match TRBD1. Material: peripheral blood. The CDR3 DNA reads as TGTGCCAGCAGTGTGGGACAGGGGAGAGGTGGCTACACCTTC. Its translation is CASSVGQGRGGYTF.